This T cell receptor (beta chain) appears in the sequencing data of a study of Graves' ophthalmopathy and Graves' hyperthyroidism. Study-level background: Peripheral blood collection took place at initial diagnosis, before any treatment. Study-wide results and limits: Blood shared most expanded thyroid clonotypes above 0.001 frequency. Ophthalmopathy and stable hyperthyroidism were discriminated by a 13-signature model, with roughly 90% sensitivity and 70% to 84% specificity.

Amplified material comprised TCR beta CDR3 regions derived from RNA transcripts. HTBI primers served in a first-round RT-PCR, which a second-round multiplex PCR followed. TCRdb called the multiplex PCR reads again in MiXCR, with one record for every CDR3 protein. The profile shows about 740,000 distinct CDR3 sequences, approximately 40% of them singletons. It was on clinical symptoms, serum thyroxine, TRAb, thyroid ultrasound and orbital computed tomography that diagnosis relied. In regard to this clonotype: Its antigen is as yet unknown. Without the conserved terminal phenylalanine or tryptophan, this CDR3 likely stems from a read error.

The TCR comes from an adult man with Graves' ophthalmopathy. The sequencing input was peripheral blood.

CDR3 in amino acids: CASSPKDGSVIDEQFV. CDR3 nucleotides: TGTGCCAGCAGCCCAAAGGACGGTTCGGTGATCGATGAGCAGTTCGTC. The V call is TRBV7-9, the J call TRBJ2-1; D uncertain. Deletions cut 5 bases from V and 8 bases from J, with 22 bases between. This CDR3 region has 16 residues. The germline CDR1 and CDR2 sequences are SEHNR and FQNEAQ (reference sequence).